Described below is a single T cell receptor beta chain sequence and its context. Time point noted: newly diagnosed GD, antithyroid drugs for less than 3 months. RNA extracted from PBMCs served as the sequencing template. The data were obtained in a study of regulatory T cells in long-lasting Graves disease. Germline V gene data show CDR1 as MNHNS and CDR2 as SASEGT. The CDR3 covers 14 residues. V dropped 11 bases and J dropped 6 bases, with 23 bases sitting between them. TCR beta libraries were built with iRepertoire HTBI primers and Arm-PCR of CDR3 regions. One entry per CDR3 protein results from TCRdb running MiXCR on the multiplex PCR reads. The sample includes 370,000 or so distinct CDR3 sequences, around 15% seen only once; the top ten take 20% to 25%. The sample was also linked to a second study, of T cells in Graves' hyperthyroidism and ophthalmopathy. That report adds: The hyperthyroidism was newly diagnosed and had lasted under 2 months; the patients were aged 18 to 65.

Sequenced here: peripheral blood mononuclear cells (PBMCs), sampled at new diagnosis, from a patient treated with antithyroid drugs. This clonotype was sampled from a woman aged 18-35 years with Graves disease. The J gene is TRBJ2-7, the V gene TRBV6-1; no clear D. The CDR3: CAGNAPGGVSEQYF. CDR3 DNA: TGTGCCGGCAACGCACCAGGTGGGGTTAGCGAGCAGTACTTC.